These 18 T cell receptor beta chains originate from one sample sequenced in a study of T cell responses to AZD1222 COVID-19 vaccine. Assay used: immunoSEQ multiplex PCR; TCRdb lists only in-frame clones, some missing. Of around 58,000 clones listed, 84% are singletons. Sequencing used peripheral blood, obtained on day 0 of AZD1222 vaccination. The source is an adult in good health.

The CDR3 bases are TGTGCCTGGAGGGGGACTAACTCGCGCACAGATACGCAGTATTTT. This sequence encodes CAWRGTNSRTDTQYF. The V call is TRBV30, the J call TRBJ2-3; the match to TRBD2 covers 7 bases. Germline V gives CDR1 GTSNPN, CDR2 SVGIG (reference sequence). The J segment lost 1 base and the V segment lost 3 bases, leaving 7 bases of the junction unmatched. The CDR3 covers 15 residues.

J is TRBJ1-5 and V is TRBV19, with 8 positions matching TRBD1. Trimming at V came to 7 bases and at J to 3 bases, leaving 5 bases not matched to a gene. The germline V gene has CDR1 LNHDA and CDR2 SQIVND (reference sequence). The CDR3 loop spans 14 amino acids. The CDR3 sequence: CASKTGASNQPQHF. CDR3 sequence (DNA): TGTGCCAGTAAGACAGGGGCTTCCAATCAGCCCCAGCATTTT.

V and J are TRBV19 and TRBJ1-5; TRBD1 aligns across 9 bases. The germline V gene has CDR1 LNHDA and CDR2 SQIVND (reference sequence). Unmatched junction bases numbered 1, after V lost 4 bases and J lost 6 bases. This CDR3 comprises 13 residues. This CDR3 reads CASSTQGAQPQHF. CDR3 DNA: TGTGCCAGTAGTACACAGGGGGCTCAGCCCCAGCATTTT.

CDR3 protein: CASSFRQIGSPLHF. In nucleotides, the CDR3 is TGTGCCAGCAGCTTCCGACAGATTGGCTCACCCCTCCACTTT. This chain uses TRBV13 with TRBJ1-6; possibly TRBD1 for D (5 bases). CDR1 PRHDT and CDR2 FYEKMQ come from the germline V gene (reference sequence). V was pared by 3 bases and J by 10 bases, with 13 bases between. CDR3 length: 14 residues.

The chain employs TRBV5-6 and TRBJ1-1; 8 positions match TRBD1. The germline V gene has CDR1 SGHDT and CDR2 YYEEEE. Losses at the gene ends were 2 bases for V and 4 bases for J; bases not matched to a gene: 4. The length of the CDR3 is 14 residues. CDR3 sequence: CASSLDRGSTEAFF. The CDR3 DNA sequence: TGTGCCAGCAGCTTAGACAGGGGAAGCACTGAAGCTTTCTTT.

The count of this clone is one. CDR3 amino acids: CASSLQGGYTIYF. In DNA form, the CDR3 reads TGTGCCAGCAGCTTACAGGGCGGATACACCATATATTTT. V usage is TRBV5-4 and J usage is TRBJ1-3; a possible D gene is TRBD1 (6 bases). Germline CDR1 SGHNT, CDR2 YYREEE (reference sequence). This CDR3 region has 13 residues. Trimming cost V 2 bases and J 8 bases, with 11 bases left between them.

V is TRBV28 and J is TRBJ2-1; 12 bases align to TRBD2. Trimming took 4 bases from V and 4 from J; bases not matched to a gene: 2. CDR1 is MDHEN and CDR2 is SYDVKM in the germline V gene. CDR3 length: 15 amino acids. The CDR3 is CASSWTSGAYNEQFF. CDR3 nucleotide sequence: TGTGCCAGCAGTTGGACTAGCGGGGCGTACAATGAGCAGTTCTTC.

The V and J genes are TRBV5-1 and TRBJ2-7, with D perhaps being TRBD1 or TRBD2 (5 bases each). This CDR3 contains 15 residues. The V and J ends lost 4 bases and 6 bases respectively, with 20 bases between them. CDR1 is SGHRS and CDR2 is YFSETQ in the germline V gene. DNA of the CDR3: TGCGCCAGCAGCCGATCCGGGACCCGAGCCGGCGAGCAGTACTTC. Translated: CASSRSGTRAGEQYF.

DNA of the CDR3: TGTGCCAGCAAGGGACTAGCGGGGAAGCAGTACTTC. Amino acids: CASKGLAGKQYF. This chain connects TRBV27 to TRBJ2-7; 13 nucleotides align to TRBD2. This CDR3 region has 12 residues. CDR1 is MNHEY, CDR2 SMNVEV, per germline (reference sequence). Trimming took 7 bases from V and 8 from J; bases not matched to a gene: 2.

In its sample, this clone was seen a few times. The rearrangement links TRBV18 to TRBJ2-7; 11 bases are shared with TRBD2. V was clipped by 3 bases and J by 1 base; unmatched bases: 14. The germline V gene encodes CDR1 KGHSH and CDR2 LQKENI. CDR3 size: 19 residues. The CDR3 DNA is TGTGCCAGCTCACCGTACGGGGGCCTACTAGCGGGAGTTTCCTACGAGCAGTACTTC. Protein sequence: CASSPYGGLLAGVSYEQYF.

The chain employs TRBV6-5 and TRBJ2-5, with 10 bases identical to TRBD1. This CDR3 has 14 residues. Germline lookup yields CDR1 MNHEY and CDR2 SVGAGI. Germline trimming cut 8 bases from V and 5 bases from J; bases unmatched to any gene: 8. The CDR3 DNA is TGTGCCAGCCGGAGGACAGGGGGAACGGAGACCCAGTACTTC. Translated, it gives CASRRTGGTETQYF.

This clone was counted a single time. The CDR3, as DNA: TGTGCCAGCAGCTCCCGGACTGACTTAGGGTTCGGTGGCTACACCTTC. Its protein is CASSSRTDLGFGGYTF. The chain is built from TRBV9 and TRBJ1-2, with D hard to call. The CDR3 has 16 amino acids. Germline CDR1 reads SGDLS; CDR2 reads YYNGEE. Trimming took off 4 bases at V and 7 bases at J, with 23 bases between the two ends.

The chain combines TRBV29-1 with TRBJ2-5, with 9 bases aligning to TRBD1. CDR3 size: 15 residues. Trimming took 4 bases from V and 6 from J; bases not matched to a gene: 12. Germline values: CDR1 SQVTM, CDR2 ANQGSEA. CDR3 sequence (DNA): TGCAGCGTTGGGGGAACAGGGGGCGGCGTGAAGACCCAGTACTTC. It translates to CSVGGTGGGVKTQYF.

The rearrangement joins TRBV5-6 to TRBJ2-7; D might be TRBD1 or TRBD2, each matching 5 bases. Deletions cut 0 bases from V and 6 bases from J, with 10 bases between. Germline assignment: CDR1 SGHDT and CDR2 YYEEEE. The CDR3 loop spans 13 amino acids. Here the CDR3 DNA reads TGTGCCAGCAGCTTGGCTTCCGGGGCCGAGCAGTACTTC. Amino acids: CASSLASGAEQYF.

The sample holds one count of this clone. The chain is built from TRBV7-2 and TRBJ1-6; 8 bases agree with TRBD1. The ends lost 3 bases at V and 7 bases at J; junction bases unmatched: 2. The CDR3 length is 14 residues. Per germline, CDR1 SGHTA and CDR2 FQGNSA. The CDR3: CASSFGTGNSPLHF. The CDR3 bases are TGTGCCAGCAGCTTCGGGACAGGAAATTCACCCCTCCACTTT.

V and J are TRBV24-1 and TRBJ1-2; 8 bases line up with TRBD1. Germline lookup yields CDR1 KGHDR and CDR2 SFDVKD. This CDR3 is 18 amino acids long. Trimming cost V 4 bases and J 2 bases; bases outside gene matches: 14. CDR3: CATSDPSPGQATNYGYTF. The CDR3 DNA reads TGTGCCACCAGTGACCCCAGTCCGGGACAGGCGACCAACTATGGCTACACCTTC.

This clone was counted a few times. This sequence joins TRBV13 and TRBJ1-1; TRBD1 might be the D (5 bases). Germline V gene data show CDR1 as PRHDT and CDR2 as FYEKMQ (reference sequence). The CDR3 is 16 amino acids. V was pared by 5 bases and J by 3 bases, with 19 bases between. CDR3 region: CASSLARGGGYTEAFF. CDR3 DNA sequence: TGTGCCAGCAGCCTGGCGCGGGGCGGGGGGTACACTGAAGCTTTCTTT.

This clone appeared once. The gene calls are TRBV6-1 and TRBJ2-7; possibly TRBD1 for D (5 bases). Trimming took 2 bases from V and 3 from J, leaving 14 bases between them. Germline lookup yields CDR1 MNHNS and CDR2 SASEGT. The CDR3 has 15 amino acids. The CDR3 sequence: CASSESGLRVYEQYF. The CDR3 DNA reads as TGTGCCAGCAGTGAATCAGGGCTTCGGGTCTACGAGCAGTACTTC.